The 32 T cell receptor beta chains below were found in one sample sequenced in a study of neurological immune-mediated disorders. Via MiXCR, TCRdb re-called the 5' RACE reads, giving one row per CDR3 protein. The sample shows 59,000 or so distinct CDR3 sequences, about 12% of them seen only once. Sequencing used PBMCs. These receptors were obtained from a woman aged 60-75 years with HTLV-1-associated myelopathy (HAM/TSP).

This clonotype was counted a few times. A much larger clone lies one base from this, so it may be a read error. V and J are TRBV5-1 and TRBJ2-3; 12 positions agree with TRBD2. Germline V gene sequence: CDR1 SGHRS, CDR2 YFSETQ. The CDR3 contains 17 residues. The chain's CDR3 is CASSLEGLAGNTYTQYF. As DNA, the CDR3 is TGCGCCAGCAGCTTGGAAGGACTAGCGGGAAACACATATACGCAGTATTTT.

Ten or more counts support this clonotype. DNA for the CDR3: TGTGCCAGCAGTGGAGGGTTCGGGGAGCTGTTTTTT. It is translated as CASSGGFGELFF. The chain recombines TRBV5-8 with TRBJ2-2; D perhaps matches TRBD2 (6 bases). Trimming shortened V by 5 bases and J by 7 bases, and 9 bases separated the two germline ends. CDR3 size: 12 residues. Germline CDR1 reads SGHTS; CDR2 reads YDEGEE.

This clonotype was counted many times. V and J are TRBV5-1 and TRBJ2-2; no reliable D call. The CDR3 is made up of 16 amino acids. Trimming stripped 0 bases from V and 6 bases from J, with 15 bases between. Germline-derived CDR1 and CDR2 are SGHRS and YFSETQ. CDR3 sequence reads: CASSLEQVSSSGELFF. For the CDR3, the DNA is TGCGCCAGCAGCTTGGAGCAGGTGTCATCGTCCGGGGAGCTGTTTTTT. The full variable domain, completed using reference TRBV5-1 and TRBJ2-2, is KAGVTQTPRYLIKTRGQQVTLSCSPISGHRSVSWYQQTPGQGLQFLFEYFSETQRNKGNFPGRFSGRQFSNSRSEMNVSTLELGDSALYLCASSLEQVSSSGELFFGEGSRLTVL.

The sample holds many counts of this clonotype. V gene TRBV6-9 combines with J gene TRBJ1-2; possible D gene TRBD1, 6 bases. V was clipped by 2 bases and J by 0 bases, with 13 bases between them. Germline V lookup: CDR1 MNHGY, CDR2 SVAAGI. The CDR3 is 16 residues long. CDR3 nucleotides: TGTGCCAGCAGTTATAATTGGGGGCCGACTAACTATGGCTACACCTTC. It translates to CASSYNWGPTNYGYTF.

This clonotype has ten or more counts. This rearrangement joins TRBV20-1 to TRBJ2-3, with no clear D. V was shortened by 0 bases and J by 2 bases, with 15 bases between the two germline ends. This CDR3 is built from 16 residues. Germline CDR1 DFQATT, CDR2 SNEGSKA (reference sequence). CDR3 nucleotides: TGCAGTGCTAGAGATTGGGTCACTACTAACACAGATACGCAGTATTTT. Translated, it gives CSARDWVTTNTDTQYF.

This clonotype was observed many times. The V gene is TRBV5-1, the J gene TRBJ2-5; maybe TRBD2 (5 bases). Germline V gene data show CDR1 as SGHRS and CDR2 as YFSETQ. This CDR3 is built from 15 residues. The V gene lost 0 bases and the J gene lost 0 bases, with 9 bases spanning the gap. Here the CDR3 DNA reads TGCGCCAGCAGCTTGGTAGCGAGATACCAAGAGACCCAGTACTTC. This codes for CASSLVARYQETQYF.

This clonotype has a count of ten or more. V and J are TRBV24-1 and TRBJ2-1; D is perhaps TRBD2 (6 bases). Germline lookup yields CDR1 KGHDR and CDR2 SFDVKD. The CDR3 extends over 13 amino acids. The V and J ends lost 3 bases and 6 bases respectively, with 8 bases between them. Here the CDR3 DNA reads TGTGCCACCAGTGATCCTAGCGTCAATGAGCAGTTCTTC. It is translated as CATSDPSVNEQFF.

This clonotype was recorded at least ten times. The V call is TRBV5-1, the J call TRBJ1-1; TRBD1 might be the D (5 bases). There are 17 residues in the CDR3. Germline V lookup: CDR1 SGHRS, CDR2 YFSETQ. Trimming took off 2 bases at V and 5 bases at J, with 22 bases between the two ends. For the CDR3, the DNA is TGCGCCAGCAGCTTCCGCGACCCCGGGAGGGGAGAAACTGAAGCTTTCTTT. Its translation: CASSFRDPGRGETEAFF.

This clonotype has a count of ten or more. The CDR3 DNA is TGTGCCAGCAGCTTGGGAGGGACAGAGAACTATGGCTACACCTTC. Encoded protein: CASSLGGTENYGYTF. The chain carries TRBV7-2 and TRBJ1-2; TRBD1 matches at 7 bases. The junction had 6 bases not matched to a gene; V was cut back by 3 bases and J by 2 bases. The CDR3 loop spans 15 amino acids. The germline CDR1 and CDR2 sequences are SGHTA and FQGNSA.

Notes on this clonotype: Being one base from a much bigger clone, this may be a read error. This sequence joins TRBV5-1 and TRBJ2-2; no reliable D call. CDR3 length equals 16 residues. With 4 bases removed from V and 0 bases from J, the gap between germline ends came to 13 bases. The germline V gene encodes CDR1 SGHRS and CDR2 YFSETQ. Here the CDR3 DNA reads TGCGCCAGCAGCCCCACCAGGAAAGCGAACACCGGGGAGCTGTTTTTT. Translated: CASSPTRKANTGELFF.

This clonotype was detected ten times or more. The chain is built from TRBV3-1 and TRBJ2-2; 9 bases map to TRBD2. Per germline, CDR1 LGHDT and CDR2 YNNKEL (reference sequence). With V trimmed by 1 base and J by 8 bases, 11 bases remained unmatched. This CDR3 has 17 residues. The CDR3 region has the DNA TGTGCCAGCAGCCAAGGGACCCCCGGGACTAGCAGTGGGGAGCTGTTTTTT. Its protein is CASSQGTPGTSSGELFF.

In its sample, this clonotype was seen many times. The gene calls are TRBV5-1 and TRBJ2-7; 7 positions agree with TRBD1. CDR1 SGHRS and CDR2 YFSETQ come from the germline V gene. V was clipped by 4 bases and J by 7 bases; unmatched bases: 14. The CDR3 extends over 15 amino acids. The CDR3 sequence is CASSPTGTVSWEQYF. The CDR3 DNA reads TGCGCCAGCAGCCCGACCGGGACAGTCTCGTGGGAGCAGTACTTC.

The gene calls are TRBV11-2 and TRBJ2-7, with D perhaps being TRBD1 or TRBD2 (5 bases each). The V end was cut by 8 bases, the J end by 0 bases, with 11 bases between. The CDR3 runs 13 residues. Germline-derived CDR1 and CDR2 are SGHAT and FQNNGV. The CDR3 sequence: CASAYGTSYEQYF. CDR3 nucleotide sequence: TGTGCCAGCGCGTATGGGACCTCCTACGAGCAGTACTTC.

This clonotype was seen many times. The V gene is TRBV7-9, the J gene TRBJ2-2; 11 bases map to TRBD2. This CDR3 is built from 19 residues. J gave up 0 bases and V 7 bases, and 13 bases lay outside the gene matches. Germline-derived CDR1 and CDR2 are SEHNR and FQNEAQ (reference sequence). CDR3 region: CASTNRGLAGGPNTGELFF. In nucleotides, the CDR3 is TGTGCCAGCACCAATCGGGGGCTAGCGGGAGGACCGAACACCGGGGAGCTGTTTTTT. The full variable domain, its missing parts supplied by reference TRBV7-9 and TRBJ2-2, is DTGVSQNPRHKITKRGQNVTFRCDPISEHNRLYWYRQTLGQGPEFLTYFQNEAQLEKSRLLSDRFSAERPKGSFSTLEIQRTEQGDSAMYLCASTNRGLAGGPNTGELFFGEGSRLTVL.

This clonotype has more than one count but fewer than ten. The chain joins TRBV6-5 to TRBJ1-2; TRBD1 matches 8 bases. CDR1 is MNHEY and CDR2 is SVGAGI in the germline V gene. Trimming took 5 bases from V and 4 from J; bases not matched to a gene: 3. The CDR3 length is 13 residues. The CDR3 DNA is TGTGCCAGCAGTGACAGGGGCCTCTATGGCTACACCTTC. Protein product: CASSDRGLYGYTF.

This clonotype was detected many times. The chain employs TRBV11-2 and TRBJ2-7; 11 bases are a match to TRBD1. Per germline, CDR1 SGHAT and CDR2 FQNNGV. Trimming at V came to 3 bases and at J to 1 base, leaving 5 bases not matched to a gene. The length of the CDR3 is 16 residues. The CDR3 loop is CASSLDRGRISYEQYF. CDR3 nucleotides: TGTGCCAGCAGCTTGGACAGGGGGCGAATTTCCTACGAGCAGTACTTC.

This clonotype was found many times. The chain joins TRBV29-1 to TRBJ1-1; D gene uncertain. Germline loops: CDR1 SQVTM, CDR2 ANQGSEA. With 1 base removed from V and 2 bases from J, the gap between germline ends came to 11 bases. The CDR3 contains 14 residues. The CDR3 DNA follows: TGCAGCGTTGAAGTAGGGAGGGTCAACACTGAAGCTTTCTTT. Amino acid sequence: CSVEVGRVNTEAFF. The variable domain in full, with the rest retrieved from reference TRBV29-1 and TRBJ1-1, is SAVISQKPSRDICQRGTSLTIQCQVDSQVTMMFWYRQQPGQSLTLIATANQGSEATYESGFVIDKFPISRPNLTFSTLTVSNMSPEDSSIYLCSVEVGRVNTEAFFGQGTRLTVV.

This clonotype was seen repeatedly, ten times or more. The chain has TRBV20-1 and TRBJ2-7; D unclear. Germline V lookup: CDR1 DFQATT, CDR2 SNEGSKA (reference sequence). The CDR3 has 11 residues. V was cut by 5 bases and J by 1 base, with 6 bases left in between. This CDR3 is CSAGDSYEQYF. In DNA, the CDR3 is TGCAGTGCTGGGGATTCCTACGAGCAGTACTTC.

This clonotype was found many times. This sequence joins TRBV7-9 and TRBJ2-3; 9 bases align to TRBD2. The CDR3 runs 15 residues. Germline-derived CDR1 and CDR2 are SEHNR and FQNEAQ (reference sequence). Trimming cost V 2 bases and J 0 bases; bases outside gene matches: 0. The CDR3 bases are TGTGCCAGCAGCTTACTAGCGGGAAGCACAGATACGCAGTATTTT. It yields the protein CASSLLAGSTDTQYF.

Regarding this clonotype: An end of the junction differs from the germline gene, which may be a read error. The rearrangement uses TRBV20-1 and TRBJ2-3; 7 nucleotides match TRBD2. Germline CDR1 and CDR2: DFQATT and SNEGSKA (reference sequence). The CDR3 is made up of 14 amino acids. DNA of the CDR3: TGCAGCTGGATGACTAGCTGGAAAGCAGATACACAGTATTTT. Encoded protein: CSWMTSWKADTQYF.

There are many counts of this clonotype. V usage is TRBV2 and J usage is TRBJ2-3; D possibly corresponds to TRBD1 (6 bases). Germline CDR1 is SNHLY and CDR2 is FYNNEI. Trimming removed 6 bases at V and 2 bases at J, with 15 bases between. The CDR3 totals 15 residues. CDR3 nucleotides: TGTGCCAGCAGCCCCGGGACATACCTCACAGATACGCAGTATTTT. The encoded protein is CASSPGTYLTDTQYF.

In its sample, this clonotype was seen many times. The chain has TRBV29-1 and TRBJ2-7, with D uncertain. The germline gives CDR1 SQVTM, CDR2 ANQGSEA. V was shortened by 4 bases and J by 2 bases, with 12 bases between the two germline ends. The CDR3 runs 13 residues. The CDR3: CSVGAIGPYEQYF. CDR3 in DNA: TGCAGCGTTGGGGCGATAGGGCCCTACGAGCAGTACTTC.

This clonotype occurred many times. The chain is built from TRBV3-1 and TRBJ2-2, with D uncertain. Trimming shortened V by 4 bases and J by 0 bases, and 18 bases separated the two germline ends. CDR1 and CDR2 (germline): LGHDT, YNNKEL (reference sequence). This CDR3 has 18 residues. The CDR3 bases are TGTGCCAGCAGCCCCCCCCTGGGTGGCGGTCCGAACACCGGGGAGCTGTTTTTT. Encoded protein: CASSPPLGGGPNTGELFF. Looking up the rest from reference TRBV3-1 and TRBJ2-2 gives the full variable domain: DTAVSQTPKYLVTQMGNDKSIKCEQNLGHDTMYWYKQDSKKFLKIMFSYNNKELIINETVPNRFSPKSPDKAHLNLHINSLELGDSAVYFCASSPPLGGGPNTGELFFGEGSRLTVL.

This clonotype appeared a few times. The chain joins TRBV6-2 or TRBV6-3 to TRBJ2-1; TRBD1 matches at 8 bases. Germline assignment: CDR1 MNHEY and CDR2 SVGEGT. The CDR3 extends over 11 amino acids. Trimming at V came to 5 bases and at J to 12 bases, leaving 3 bases not matched to a gene. CDR3 nucleotide sequence: TGTGCCAGCAGTCTAGGGACAGGGCAGTTCTTC. It translates to CASSLGTGQFF.

This clonotype was counted many times. The V and J genes are TRBV20-1 and TRBJ1-5; TRBD1 aligns across 7 bases. Trimming at V came to 5 bases and at J to 5 bases, leaving 9 bases not matched to a gene. CDR3 size: 14 residues. Germline V gene data show CDR1 as DFQATT and CDR2 as SNEGSKA (reference sequence). CDR3 sequence: CSALQGSFDQPQHF. The CDR3 nucleotides are TGCAGTGCTTTACAGGGGAGTTTCGATCAGCCCCAGCATTTT.

This clonotype was counted many times. The V call is TRBV7-8, the J call TRBJ2-1; D perhaps matches TRBD1 (5 bases). The CDR3 spans 13 residues. V lost 5 bases to trimming and J lost 3 bases, with 8 bases between them. Germline loops: CDR1 SGHVS, CDR2 FQNEAQ. CDR3 sequence (DNA): TGTGCCAGCAGCCCGACAGACTACAATGAGCAGTTCTTC. Translating gives CASSPTDYNEQFF.

This clonotype occurred many times. The V call is TRBV19, the J call TRBJ2-7, with a tentative D call TRBD2 (5 bases). The CDR3 is 15 residues long. The V and J ends lost 4 bases and 5 bases respectively, with 18 bases between them. The germline V gene encodes CDR1 LNHDA and CDR2 SQIVND (reference sequence). The CDR3 protein is CASSNSGWRYDEQYF. The CDR3 nucleotides read TGTGCCAGTAGTAATTCGGGGTGGAGGTACGACGAGCAGTACTTC.

J is TRBJ2-2 and V is TRBV7-9, with D hard to call. The V and J ends lost 1 base and 1 base respectively, with 13 bases between them. The CDR3 runs 17 residues. CDR1 and CDR2 from the germline V gene are SEHNR and FQNEAQ (reference sequence). CDR3 nucleotides: TGTGCCAGCAGCTTAGGGGTTGTCCACCGGAACACCGGGGAGCTGTTTTTT. This codes for CASSLGVVHRNTGELFF.

The sample holds many counts of this clonotype. This chain connects TRBV5-1 to TRBJ2-5; 10 positions match TRBD1. The CDR3 length is 15 residues. Germline V gene data show CDR1 as SGHRS and CDR2 as YFSETQ. V lost 0 bases and J lost 3; bases outside the gene matches: 2. The CDR3 region has the DNA TGCGCCAGCAGCTTGGGACAGGGGGCGGAAGAGACCCAGTACTTC. Residues: CASSLGQGAEETQYF.

This clonotype was counted at least ten times. The chain uses TRBV5-1 and TRBJ2-3, with 9 bases lining up with TRBD1. Germline V gives CDR1 SGHRS, CDR2 YFSETQ. The CDR3 extends over 15 amino acids. V lost 4 bases and J lost 3; bases outside the gene matches: 6. This CDR3 reads CASSEGQGGTDTQYF. The CDR3 DNA reads as TGCGCCAGCAGCGAGGGACAGGGAGGAACAGATACGCAGTATTTT.

The chain uses TRBV6-5 and TRBJ1-1; maybe TRBD1 (6 bases). V gave up 0 bases and J gave up 7 bases, with 12 bases separating them. CDR3 size: 14 residues. Looked up from germline, CDR1 is MNHEY and CDR2 is SVGAGI. CDR3 in DNA: TGTGCCAGCAGTTACTCCCCCGGACAGATTGAAGCTTTCTTT. Protein product: CASSYSPGQIEAFF.

A single count supports this clonotype. A single base separates this from a much larger clone, so it may be a read error. In DNA form, the CDR3 reads TGTGCCATCAGCTTAGCCTTGGGACAGGGGAGCAATCAGCCCCAGCATTTT. Its protein product is CAISLALGQGSNQPQHF. The rearrangement uses TRBV7-9 and TRBJ1-5; 10 bases align to TRBD1. The CDR3 runs 17 residues. Germline V lookup: CDR1 SEHNR, CDR2 FQNEAQ (reference sequence).